This entry is about one T cell receptor beta chain. Its antigen is undetermined. The sample belongs to a study of T cell responses to AZD1222 COVID-19 vaccine. Study details: Some second doses came at about 4 weeks and others at about 12 weeks; these were pooled.

Study conclusions and caveats: Repertoire sampling occurred only after the peak T cell response. After two AZD1222 doses, spike-specific TCR breadth and depth rose versus day 0. Regions 160-218 and 743-854 held dominance among vaccine-associated CD4 TCRs, which spanned spike.

Method: immunoSEQ multiplex PCR; TCRdb's copy keeps in-frame clones and lacks some. The sample records some 120,000 clones, 65% to 90% being singletons. The V and J ends lost 4 bases and 0 bases respectively, with 7 bases between them. The CDR3 has 13 residues. Germline V gene data show CDR1 as SQVTM and CDR2 as ANQGSEA. The gene calls are TRBV29-1 and TRBJ1-5; no clear D gene. This sample comprised peripheral blood, obtained on day 0 of AZD1222 vaccination. This TCR was recovered from an adult in good health. CDR3: CSVADYSNQPQHF. The CDR3 DNA reads TGCAGCGTTGCCGATTATAGCAATCAGCCCCAGCATTTT.